Shown below are 9 T cell receptor beta chains from a single sample sequenced in a study of T cell changes during pregnancy in multiple sclerosis. The method was immunoSEQ multiplex PCR; TCRdb's version includes in-frame clones alone and lacks a portion of them. The sample holds more than 40,000 clones, 92% seen once. The sequenced sample was CD4+ T cells from peripheral blood mononuclear cells, obtained in the third trimester of pregnancy. The receptors were gathered from a female donor with multiple sclerosis, enrolled in a pregnancy study.

The chain carries TRBV30 and TRBJ1-5, with a tentative D call TRBD1 (5 bases). In germline, CDR1 is GTSNPN, CDR2 SVGIG (reference sequence). The CDR3 consists of 15 residues. The ends were cut back, 2 bases at V and 2 bases at J, with 13 bases in the middle. The CDR3 here is CAWSSGGVGNQPQHF. For the CDR3, the DNA is TGTGCCTGGAGTTCCGGGGGGGTCGGCAATCAGCCCCAGCATTTT.

The chain has TRBV4-3 and TRBJ2-1; 9 nucleotides align to TRBD1. Germline-derived CDR1 and CDR2 are LGHNA and YSLEER. V lost 3 bases to trimming and J lost 10 bases; unmatched junction nucleotides: 7. CDR3 length: 14 residues. As DNA, the CDR3 is TGCGCCAGCAGCCAGGGACAGGGATACTGGGAGCAGTTCTTC. It codes for CASSQGQGYWEQFF.

The genes are TRBV7-2 and TRBJ2-7, with D possibly matching TRBD1 (5 bases). The CDR3 spans 16 residues. The germline V gene has CDR1 SGHTA and CDR2 FQGNSA. Between the trimmed V and J ends, which lost 1 base and 4 bases, there was a span of 17 bases. The CDR3 bases are TGTGCCAGCAGCTTAGGGTCGGACACAAAATTGTACGAGCAGTACTTC. Amino acids: CASSLGSDTKLYEQYF.

This clone was seen a single time. The chain recombines TRBV4-2 with TRBJ1-2, with 8 positions matching TRBD1. The length of the CDR3 is 15 residues. J gave up 8 bases and V 0 bases, and 8 bases lay outside the gene matches. Germline V gene lookup returns CDR1 LGHNA and CDR2 YNFKEQ. This CDR3 is CASSQDVGQGHGYTF. In nucleotides, the CDR3 is TGTGCCAGCAGCCAAGATGTTGGACAGGGCCACGGCTACACCTTC.

This clone was detected once. The rearrangement links TRBV5-1 to TRBJ2-7, with TRBD1 matching 8 bases. Germline loops: CDR1 SGHRS, CDR2 YFSETQ. V shed 3 bases, J shed 4 bases, and the junction held 12 bases outside the gene matches. The CDR3 contains 16 residues. The CDR3 DNA sequence: TGCGCCAGCAGCTGGACCCTGACAGGGGTCGGATACGAGCAGTACTTC. As protein: CASSWTLTGVGYEQYF. Variable domain in full (rest from reference TRBV5-1 and TRBJ2-7): KAGVTQTPRYLIKTRGQQVTLSCSPISGHRSVSWYQQTPGQGLQFLFEYFSETQRNKGNFPGRFSGRQFSNSRSEMNVSTLELGDSALYLCASSWTLTGVGYEQYFGPGTRLTVT.

This chain links TRBV9 with TRBJ2-7, with 10 positions matching TRBD2. Germline-derived CDR1 and CDR2 are SGDLS and YYNGEE. CDR3 length: 15 amino acids. Trimming took 0 bases from V and 4 from J; bases not matched to a gene: 4. The chain's CDR3 is CASSVGGSGGYEQYF. CDR3 nucleotides: TGTGCCAGCAGCGTAGGGGGTAGCGGGGGGTACGAGCAGTACTTC.

The chain is built from TRBV23-1 and TRBJ2-7; a weak D match, TRBD1 (5 bases). Being an ORF, TRBV23-1 has a function that is uncertain. Trimming took off 6 bases at V and 9 bases at J, with 18 bases between the two ends. This CDR3 has 13 residues. In DNA form, the CDR3 reads TGCGCCAGCAGACATCAAAGGCCCAGGGTGCAGTACTTC. Residues: CASRHQRPRVQYF.

The genes are TRBV27 and TRBJ2-3; 7 bases align to TRBD2. The CDR3 covers 14 residues. Germline CDR1 reads MNHEY; CDR2 reads SMNVEV (reference sequence). V trimming: 6 bases; J trimming: 4 bases; junction bases outside the gene matches: 7. The CDR3 region has the DNA TGTGCCAGCAGGCGCTCCCGGGGGGCAGATACGCAGTATTTT. Encoded protein: CASRRSRGADTQYF.

This rearrangement joins TRBV19 to TRBJ1-2; the D gene is possibly TRBD1 (6 bases). Trimming took 0 bases from V and 0 from J, leaving 17 bases between them. Per the germline V gene, CDR1 is LNHDA and CDR2 is SQIVND (reference sequence). The CDR3 totals 18 residues. The CDR3 DNA is TGTGCCAGTAGTATAGATCGAAGTTACAGGGAGACTAACTATGGCTACACCTTC. This encodes CASSIDRSYRETNYGYTF.